This T cell receptor beta chain derives from a study of shared clonotypes between healthy human individuals. In regard to this clone: Its specificity is unknown.

The CDR3 is 17 residues long. V shed 2 bases, J shed 8 bases, and the junction held 10 bases outside the gene matches. Germline V lookup: CDR1 SGDLS, CDR2 YYNGEE. Whole-study findings and limits: Between several donors, naive CD4 clonotypes were shared at a level of around 4.9%. Rarefaction demonstrated incomplete sorted-subset sequencing despite large depth.

Assay used: immunoSEQ multiplex PCR; TCRdb lists only in-frame clones, some missing. The sample shows about 2 million clones, about 95% of them seen only once. As defined, naive CD8 cells were CD45RO-negative and positively selected for CCR7, with terminally differentiated effector memory CD45RA+ cells excluded. The healthy adult donors were HIV-negative and reported no recent acute infections or vaccinations. The source material was naive CD8+ T cells sorted from blood. The receptor's source is a man between 18 and 29 years old in good health. The chain has TRBV9 and TRBJ2-1, with 13 bases fitting TRBD2. The CDR3 loop is CASSVAGLAGKGDEQFF. CDR3 coding DNA: TGTGCCAGCAGCGTGGCGGGACTAGCGGGAAAGGGTGATGAGCAGTTCTTC.